The text below deals with one T cell receptor beta chain. What antigen it recognizes has not been identified. Base qualities were left out, and no much larger clone turns up one base away. The sample comes from a study of cytomegalovirus exposure and HLA in healthy donors (dated 2017 in TCRdb). The study in broad terms: An earlier analysis of approximately 640 of the donors reported 250 to 300 Gb of sequence data and around 120 million unique TCR beta sequences from about 179 million T cells. HLA typing included class I and class II loci at four-digit resolution. Four or five DR-DQ haplotypes were treated as single units for association and clustering because of strong linkage in the cohort. To decide whether each TCR beta V gene segment behaved as functional or pseudogenic, an earlier analysis of nearly 600 of the donors relied on high-throughput TCR beta sequencing. Typing coverage differed by locus: A, B, C, DRB1 and DQB1 were typed in about 620-630 donors, DQA1 in 500 to 550, DPA1 in roughly 590, and DPB1 in roughly 450. Rather than drawing on any new phenotypic data, the later analysis identified candidate immune exposures from TCR beta sequences and the way those sequences occurred across donors. Using immunosequencing, the study profiled T cell repertoires from about 620 subjects and related those repertoires to cytomegalovirus serostatus. A later genetic analysis used genome-wide SNP genotypes for about three fifths of the 666 donors, treating that subset as a discovery cohort. All discovery cohort repertoires had been generated using a single sequencing platform. An early release that covered about 600 HLA-typed donors contained approximately 300 gigabases of sequencing data and tens of millions of unique TCR sequences. Among approximately 370 genotyped donors of the cohort, an average of approximately 200,000 unique TCR beta nucleotide sequences was sequenced per donor, of which about 19% were non-productive. A later analysis re-examined previously published TCR beta repertoires from just over 650 donors and added high-resolution HLA genotyping to investigate patterns of TCR occurrence. The genetic ancestry cluster associated with self-reported Caucasian donors included 65% to 90% of the roughly 410 genotyped donors. To predict cytomegalovirus infection status, the study combined high-throughput TCR immunosequencing, statistical association of individual TCRs with disease status, and machine learning. In addition to the first cohort of 500 to 850 subjects, a separate validation cohort of about 120 different subjects was used. Donor age, sex, ethnicity and CMV serostatus were collected together with the repertoire data. The aim of the study was to test whether cataloging public T cell receptors could identify signatures of past pathogen exposure. Study-wide findings and limitations: A few of the identified cytomegalovirus-associated TCR beta chains were confirmed in vitro to be specific for cytomegalovirus antigens. A total of 164 TCR beta chains were listed by the study as associated with cytomegalovirus. The classifier was reported to diagnose cytomegalovirus status with high specificity and sensitivity in both the original and validation cohorts. According to a later analysis, parvovirus B19, influenza, CMV and Epstein-Barr virus appeared linked to several top co-occurrence clusters. CMV serostatus was the only immune exposure information available for the cohort. While some public TCRs were present in many individuals, most TCR sequences turned up only very rarely across donors. According to the authors, the approach could potentially be generalized to other disease states and immunological phenotypes. Correlated functional status among segregating V segments might reflect linkage disequilibrium, but an unknown experimental factor could not be ruled out. In a later analysis, TCR association rates were found to vary across HLA loci, with the most associated TCRs seen for DRB1 alleles and the fewest for HLA-C alleles. In an earlier analysis of about 600 of the donors, most TCR beta V segments appeared in productive rearrangements about 87% or about 30% of the time, broadly matching IMGT annotations. When HLA alleles, especially DR and DQ, strongly co-occurred, TCR associations were difficult to assign to individual alleles. The presence/absence analyses assumed that sequencing depth was roughly uniform across donors, and that assumption may not be true. V-gene and J-gene trimming of TCR beta chains was associated with a missense DCLRE1C variant in a later genetic analysis, and the association was replicated in an independent cohort. In a later analysis, HLA-associated TCR beta chains showed more clonal expansion and lower generation probabilities than non-associated chains that were equally common. A later genetic analysis reported fewer N-insertions in productive TCRs among donors in an Asian-associated ancestry cluster than the approximately 670-donor mean. The cohort was sequenced for TCR beta chains only, and without alpha or paired-chain data the features that could be detected were limited. In a later analysis, most CMV-associated TCR beta chains were found to appear HLA-restricted, with HLA associations seemingly driven largely by CMV exposure. A group of highly shared sequence variants was considered likely to be a technical artifact of the sequencing pipeline. Over 15 rarely observed V segments, including chromosome 9 orphons, were excluded from the earlier analysis of a few hundred of the donors because counts were too low. The 87-base-pair reads could not distinguish some IMGT-functional V segments, including TRBV6-2 and TRBV6-3, so those segments were excluded. Because HLA typing was missing for some donors at each locus, association tests included only the typed subset. At a false discovery rate of 0.05, a later analysis linked around 15,000 TCR beta sequences to specific HLA alleles. A further reported finding was that TCR beta sequences accurately predicted the HLA-A and HLA-B alleles for most subjects in the first cohort.

Libraries were prepared through the immunoSEQ multiplex PCR assay. For the multiplex PCR, a mixture combining 60 forward primers for TCR Vbeta segments and 13 reverse primers for TCR Jbeta segments was used. A multiplex PCR assay on genomic DNA amplified the CDR3 region of rearranged TCR beta genes. The amplified TCR beta libraries were sequenced on the Illumina HiSeq System as 87-base-pair reads. The original pipeline was this. In a later analysis, roughly 80 million unique TCR beta chains were counted across the 650 to 700 repertoires, and some 10 million of these chains were shared by at least two donors. Raw reads were error-corrected and collapsed into unique sequences with a nearest-neighbor algorithm that merged closely related sequences to remove PCR and sequencing errors. To assign V, D and J gene segments, CDR3 sequences were aligned to IMGT reference sequences. Each retained sequence needed at least a six-nucleotide match to both a V gene segment and a J gene segment. A rearrangement counted as productive if the CDR3 had no stop codons and remained in frame with V and J, and every other rearrangement counted as non-productive. Following IMGT convention, CDR3 was defined as the stretch from the second conserved V-encoded cysteine up to the conserved J-encoded phenylalanine. The earlier analysis of approximately 500 of the donors excluded sequences that lacked an unambiguous match to a single V gene segment. An earlier analysis of approximately 590 of the donors called V segments functional above 56.7% productive rearrangements and segregating when the between-donor standard deviation exceeded 5%. A statistical classification framework was built to diagnose cytomegalovirus status from the catalog of TCR beta chain sequences. In a later analysis, V and J genes were assigned by comparing TCR nucleotide sequences against IMGT/GENE-DB human TR gene sequences. In a later analysis, CDR3 sequences and most-parsimonious VDJ recombination scenarios were assigned using the TCRdist pipeline. A later analysis defined each TCR beta chain by its CDR3 amino acid sequence plus V-gene family, and excluded reads lacking a unique V-gene family. To address suspected cross-contamination and a sequencing artifact, a later analysis removed some 620 highly shared, low-generation-probability nucleotide sequences. For each public chain, a later analysis derived a clonal expansion index from normalized ranks of inferred template counts within each repertoire. In a later analysis, generation probabilities were computed using a VDJ recombination model fitted to out-of-frame rearrangements, and the results were checked against IGoR. Hypergeometric tests were used in a later analysis to score TCR-TCR, TCR-HLA and TCR-CMV co-occurrence, with a repertoire-size bias correction applied to the TCR pairs. In a later analysis, false discovery rates were estimated by permuting HLA or CMV assignments 20 times. In a later analysis, co-occurring TCRs were grouped using DBSCAN, and TCRdist sequence similarity was added for clustering within HLA-allele-positive subsets. Repertoires with fewer than 30,000 or more than 120,000 public chains, plus five repertoires with anomalous nucleotide sharing, were excluded from co-occurrence clustering. Not all clones reach the TCRdb copy of this immuneACCESS table, which keeps in-frame sequences only. Checked studies attribute under half of the gap to unresolved V genes and leave the rest unexplained. The V and J calls and clone size are taken from that table; D and trimming were inferred from the DNA. Within this sample are some 130,000 clones, with about four fifths of them counted one time only. More than 4.5% of the sample comes from the top ten.

In total, 600 or so healthy bone marrow donors made up the cohort. At the time of sampling, every cohort member was nominally healthy, though immune exposures that went unrecorded were likely present. Of the 650 to 750 cohort members, approximately 280 had positive CMV serostatus and roughly 350 had negative CMV serostatus, and CMV serostatus was not recorded for the donor. Every donor gave a peripheral blood sample, and the peripheral blood mononuclear cells from that sample were used for TCR beta sequencing. Genomic DNA was extracted from the blood cell samples with the Qiagen DNeasy Blood Extraction Kit. The CDR3 spans 13 residues, from the cysteine through the phenylalanine. The DNA shown is the 39-base CDR3, in frame from base 1. The V and J ends are trimmed by 0 bases and 3 bases, leaving 6 bases between them. CDR1 SGDLS and CDR2 YYNGEE are derived from the germline V gene.

Recombination linked TRBV9 to TRBJ1-1, with the D segment identity uncertain. The TCR comes from a young man in good health. The sequenced material came from PBMCs. The nucleotide sequence is TGTGCCAGCAGCGTAGAGGAGGACACTGAAGCTTTCTTT. Its product reads: CASSVEEDTEAFF.